These T cell receptor beta chains were read from a single sample in a study of blood T cell repertoires in COVID-19. The repertoire was sequenced with immunoSEQ multiplex PCR; TCRdb's copy has only in-frame clones and lacks some. The data hold over 150,000 clones, with approximately 78% observed a single time. The specimen was peripheral blood. These receptors all stem from a man aged 80 or over with acute or convalescent COVID-19. CDR3s include the opening cysteine and the closing phenylalanine or tryptophan. The order of the fields is clone size, V gene, D gene, J gene, CDR3 protein, CDR3 DNA. The D gene is left open where the match is weak. Size tells how often a clone was seen (once, few, many) or the class of an expanded clone, and some rows leave it out.

-,TRBV25-1,-,TRBJ2-2,CASSETQRTGELFF,TGTGCCAGCAGTGAAACCCAGCGGACCGGGGAGCTGTTTTTT
few,TRBV7-6,-,TRBJ2-7,CASSLQETYEQYF,TGTGCCAGCAGCTTACAGGAAACCTACGAGCAGTACTTC
-,TRBV28,-,TRBJ1-2,CASSNLVGGGYGYTF,TGTGCCAGCAGTAACCTGGTGGGGGGAGGGTATGGCTACACCTTC
-,TRBV5-8,TRBD1,TRBJ2-2,CASSHPSGTGKTGELFF,TGTGCCAGCAGCCATCCCTCCGGGACAGGGAAGACCGGGGAGCTGTTTTTT
-,TRBV6-5,-,TRBJ1-5,CASRPTVGNQPQHF,TGTGCCAGCCGCCCGACAGTCGGCAATCAGCCCCAGCATTTT
few,TRBV28,-,TRBJ2-7,CASSGSADYEQYF,TGTGCCAGCAGTGGGTCCGCGGACTACGAGCAGTACTTC
-,TRBV10-3,-,TRBJ2-3,CAISESSAGASTDTQYF,TGTGCCATCAGTGAGTCGTCGGCGGGGGCCTCCACAGATACGCAGTATTTT
-,TRBV7-9,TRBD1,TRBJ2-7,CASWGPGQGEYEQYF,TGTGCCAGCTGGGGGCCGGGACAGGGTGAATACGAGCAGTACTTC
-,TRBV4-1,TRBD1,TRBJ2-5,CASSPTYRDRTLETQYF,TGCGCCAGCAGCCCCACGTACCGGGACAGGACCCTAGAGACCCAGTACTTC
few,TRBV27,-,TRBJ2-7,CASRGADEQYF,TGTGCCAGCAGAGGGGCGGACGAGCAGTACTTC
-,TRBV10-2,TRBD1,TRBJ1-2,CASSDRGTGGDYGYTF,TGCGCCAGCAGTGACCGCGGGACAGGAGGCGACTATGGCTACACCTTC
-,TRBV30,-,TRBJ1-6,CAWTPGGWSPLHF,TGTGCCTGGACCCCGGGGGGGTGGTCACCCCTCCACTTT
-,TRBV5-1,-,TRBJ2-1,CASSPDREQFF,TGCGCCAGCAGCCCTGACAGGGAGCAGTTCTTC
few,TRBV5-5,-,TRBJ2-3,CASSLVGTRDTDTQYF,TGTGCCAGCAGCTTGGTAGGGACTCGTGATACAGATACGCAGTATTTT
few,TRBV7-9,TRBD1,TRBJ1-6,CASSSDRDRRSSYNSPLHF,TGTGCCAGCAGCTCAGACCGGGACAGAAGGAGCTCCTATAATTCACCCCTCCACTTT
-,TRBV7-8,-,TRBJ2-2,CASSSHINTGELFF,TGTGCCAGCAGCTCCCACATAAACACCGGGGAGCTGTTTTTT
-,TRBV20-1,TRBD1,TRBJ1-2,CSASSPGQGEDGYTF,TGCAGTGCTAGTTCCCCGGGACAGGGGGAGGATGGCTACACCTTC
-,TRBV12-3/TRBV12-4,-,TRBJ2-7,CATSGVSYEQYF,TGTGCCACCTCGGGGGTCTCCTACGAGCAGTACTTC
-,TRBV5-1,-,TRBJ2-2,CASSSQGNTGELFF,TGCGCCAGCAGCTCTCAGGGAAACACCGGGGAGCTGTTTTTT
-,TRBV18,-,TRBJ1-1,CASSPMGRNTEAFF,TGTGCCAGCTCACCAATGGGCCGAAACACTGAAGCTTTCTTT
many,TRBV2,-,TRBJ2-5,CASSDGGLETQYF,TGTGCCAGCAGTGACGGGGGGCTTGAGACCCAGTACTTC
few,TRBV11-2,-,TRBJ1-2,CASSLDWRDYYGYTF,TGTGCCAGCAGCTTAGATTGGCGGGATTACTATGGCTACACCTTC
-,TRBV7-9,TRBD1,TRBJ1-5,CASSLTPGTGPYSNQPQHF,TGTGCCAGCAGCTTAACCCCCGGGACAGGACCATATAGCAATCAGCCCCAGCATTTT
-,TRBV6-5,-,TRBJ1-4,CASSLGRSSEKLFF,TGTGCCAGCAGTCTAGGGAGGAGCAGCGAAAAACTGTTTTTT
-,TRBV6-1,-,TRBJ1-5,CASSDLGSGGQPQHF,TGTGCCAGCAGTGACCTGGGGAGCGGAGGTCAGCCCCAGCATTTT
-,TRBV5-5,-,TRBJ1-2,CASSLDRPRYGYTF,TGTGCCAGCAGCTTGGACAGGCCCCGCTATGGCTACACCTTC
-,TRBV5-4,-,TRBJ1-2,CASVSGANYGYTF,TGTGCCAGCGTATCGGGGGCTAACTATGGCTACACCTTC
-,TRBV6-1,-,TRBJ1-1,CASSYSVNTEAFF,TGTGCCAGCAGTTATTCAGTGAACACTGAAGCTTTCTTT
-,TRBV6-2/TRBV6-3,-,TRBJ1-5,CASSYRAIPAGSNQPQHF,TGTGCCAGCAGTTATCGCGCCATCCCTGCGGGGAGCAATCAGCCCCAGCATTTT
-,TRBV7-9,-,TRBJ2-3,CASSLGTSLSTDTQYF,TGTGCCAGCAGCTTGGGCACTAGCCTGAGCACAGATACGCAGTATTTT
-,TRBV4-1,-,TRBJ2-2,CASSQRGTLNTGELFF,TGCGCCAGCAGCCAGCGAGGGACACTTAACACCGGGGAGCTGTTTTTT
-,TRBV5-4,-,TRBJ1-2,CASSFRGDFNANYGYTF,TGTGCCAGCAGCTTCCGGGGGGACTTCAACGCTAACTATGGCTACACCTTC
-,TRBV9,-,TRBJ2-2,CASSVVQGTGELFF,TGTGCCAGCAGCGTAGTTCAGGGCACCGGGGAGCTGTTTTTT
-,TRBV5-6,-,TRBJ1-2,CASSLGRNYGYTF,TGTGCCAGCAGCTTGGGTAGAAACTATGGCTACACCTTC
few,TRBV24-1,-,TRBJ2-1,CATSDAGPSSYNEQFF,TGTGCCACCAGTGACGCGGGACCTAGCTCCTACAATGAGCAGTTCTTC
-,TRBV28,-,TRBJ1-1,CASAPGGMEATEAFF,TGTGCCAGCGCTCCGGGGGGCATGGAGGCCACTGAAGCTTTCTTT
-,TRBV6-5,TRBD1,TRBJ2-1,CASSLGQGQFNEQFF,TGTGCCAGCAGTTTGGGACAGGGGCAGTTCAATGAGCAGTTCTTC
-,TRBV5-4,-,TRBJ1-5,CASSLGGGSNQPQHF,TGTGCCAGCAGCTTGGGGGGGGGTAGCAATCAGCCCCAGCATTTT
-,TRBV9,TRBD1,TRBJ1-2,CASSVGQGGNYGYTF,TGTGCCAGCAGCGTTGGGCAGGGGGGTAACTATGGCTACACCTTC
-,TRBV29-1,TRBD1,TRBJ1-4,CSVDEGQGATNEKLFF,TGCAGCGTTGATGAGGGACAGGGCGCAACTAATGAAAAACTGTTTTTT
-,TRBV6-2/TRBV6-3,TRBD2,TRBJ2-7,CASSSLGREAYECYF,TGTGCCAGCAGTTCCCTCGGGAGGGAGGCATACGAGTGCTACTTC
-,TRBV6-5,-,TRBJ1-2,CASSYALRDYGYTF,TGTGCCAGCAGTTACGCCCTCCGGGACTATGGCTACACCTTC
-,TRBV6-4,TRBD2,TRBJ2-5,CASSDRAGEWETQYF,TGTGCCAGCAGTGACCGGGCGGGGGAATGGGAGACCCAGTACTTC
-,TRBV6-1,-,TRBJ1-2,CASSEATTKNYGYTF,TGTGCCAGCAGTGAAGCGACAACAAAGAACTATGGCTACACCTTC
-,TRBV6-5,-,TRBJ2-6,CASSFQRSGANVLTF,TGTGCCAGCAGTTTCCAGCGATCTGGGGCCAACGTCCTGACTTTC
-,TRBV27,TRBD1,TRBJ1-1,CASSLRGRNTEAFF,TGTGCCAGCAGTTTAAGGGGGCGAAACACTGAAGCTTTCTTT
-,TRBV14,-,TRBJ2-7,CASSQDRQGLSRRGRPYEQYF,TGTGCCAGCAGCCAAGATAGACAGGGACTCTCGAGGAGGGGGCGTCCCTACGAGCAGTACTTC
-,TRBV5-6,TRBD1,TRBJ2-6,CAGCSQGLTGANVLTF,TGTGCCGGTTGTTCACAGGGGTTGACTGGGGCCAACGTCCTGACTTTC
-,TRBV28,-,TRBJ1-1,CASSPQPGTPFEAFF,TGTGCCAGCAGTCCACAACCCGGGACACCTTTTGAGGCTTTCTTT
-,TRBV11-2,TRBD2,TRBJ2-5,CASSARDYSGETQYF,TGTGCCAGCAGCGCAAGGGACTATTCAGGGGAGACCCAGTACTTC
-,TRBV12-5,-,TRBJ2-7,CASGLVLGGHYEQYF,TGTGCTAGTGGTTTGGTACTGGGGGGGCATTACGAGCAGTACTTC
-,TRBV11-3,-,TRBJ2-3,CASSLEGEAQYF,TGTGCCAGCAGCTTAGAGGGGGAGGCGCAGTATTTT
-,TRBV5-1,-,TRBJ1-2,CASSQAGTIYGYTF,TGCGCCAGCAGCCAAGCCGGGACTATCTATGGCTACACCTTC
once,TRBV5-1,TRBD2,TRBJ2-7,CASSLAQGGWEQYF,TGCGCCAGCAGCTTGGCCCAGGGAGGGTGGGAGCAGTACTTC